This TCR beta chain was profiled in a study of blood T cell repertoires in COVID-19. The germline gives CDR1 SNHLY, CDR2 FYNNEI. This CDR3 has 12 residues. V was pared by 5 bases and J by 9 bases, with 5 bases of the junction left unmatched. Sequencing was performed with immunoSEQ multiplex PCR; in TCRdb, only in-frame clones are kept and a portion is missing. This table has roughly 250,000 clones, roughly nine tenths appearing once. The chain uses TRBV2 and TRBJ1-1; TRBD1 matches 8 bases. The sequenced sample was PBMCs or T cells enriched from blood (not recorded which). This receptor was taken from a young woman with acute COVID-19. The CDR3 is CASSSDRDQAFF. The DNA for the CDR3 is TGTGCCAGCAGTTCGGACAGGGACCAAGCTTTCTTT.